A selection of T cell receptor beta chains follows, all from one sample in a study of T cells in Graves' hyperthyroidism and ophthalmopathy. TCRdb reprocessed the multiplex PCR reads with MiXCR, giving one entry per CDR3 protein. The profile shows hundreds of thousands of distinct CDR3 sequences, around 15% of them singletons. Material: blood. The receptors stem from a woman in her late teens or twenties with Graves' hyperthyroidism. CDR3s include the opening cysteine and the closing phenylalanine or tryptophan. Fields, in order: J gene, V gene, D gene, clone size, CDR3 DNA, CDR3 protein. A D gene is named only where the DNA matches it firmly. Clone size is not always given. Where it is, it says once, few, many or a class for expanded clones.

>TRBJ2-1|TRBV29-1|.|few
TGCAGCGTTGACCGGGGCGATGAGCAGTTCTTC
CSVDRGDEQFF
>TRBJ2-1|TRBV6-1|.|many
TGTGCCAGCAGCTTAGACGAATACAATGAGCAGTTCTTC
CASSLDEYNEQFF
>TRBJ2-3|TRBV29-1|.|few
TGCAGCGCAAAAATAGGGCAGGGAATCACAGATACGCAGTATTTT
CSAKIGQGITDTQYF
>TRBJ1-2|TRBV4-3|TRBD1|few
TGCGCCAGCAGCCAAGGTTGGGATACAGGGGTGGGGGGCTACACCTTC
CASSQGWDTGVGGYTF
>TRBJ2-2|TRBV6-2/TRBV6-3|TRBD1|few
TGTGCCAGCAGATATCGGACAGGACCTAACACCGGGGAGCTGTTTTTT
CASRYRTGPNTGELFF
>TRBJ1-1|TRBV3-1|TRBD1|many
TGTGCCAGCAGCCAAGATCGGGGAGGGGGCATCTGGGCGTTCTTT
CASSQDRGGGIWAFF
>TRBJ2-5|TRBV6-6|TRBD2|many
TGTGCCAGCAGTTACTCTCGCGGGAGTTGGGAAGAGACCCAGTACTTC
CASSYSRGSWEETQYF
>TRBJ2-5|TRBV5-1|TRBD1|.
TGCGCCAGCAGCTTGGTGACAGGGGAAGAGACCCAGTACTTC
CASSLVTGEETQYF
>TRBJ2-7|TRBV25-1|.|.
TGTGCCAGCAGGGTGGGGGAGCTCGACGAGCAGTACTTC
CASRVGELDEQYF
>TRBJ2-1|TRBV5-1|.|many
TGCGCCAGCAGCCCCATAGCGGCTTACAATGAGCAGTTCTTC
CASSPIAAYNEQFF
>TRBJ2-1|TRBV7-6|.|.
TGTGCCAGCAGCTTAAGTCCGGCGGGCAACTCCTACAATGAGCAGTTCTTC
CASSLSPAGNSYNEQFF
>TRBJ2-7|TRBV9|TRBD1|.
TGTGCCAGCAGCGGGGACAGGGGTCAGGAGCAGTACTTC
CASSGDRGQEQYF
>TRBJ1-1|TRBV25-1|.|.
TGTGCCAGCAGTGAAAGGAACGGGGAGAACACTGAAGCTTTCTTT
CASSERNGENTEAFF
>TRBJ2-3|TRBV29-1|TRBD1|.
TGCGGCGCAGGGGGAGTCACAGATACGCAGTATTTT
CGAGGVTDTQYF
>TRBJ1-4|TRBV6-1|.|few
TGTGCCAGCAGCCACGGGGCTACAACTAATGAAAAACTGTTTTTT
CASSHGATTNEKLFF
>TRBJ2-2|TRBV5-1|.|few
TGCGCCAGCAGCTTGGCCGGGGATAACACCGGGGAGCTGTTTTTT
CASSLAGDNTGELFF
>TRBJ1-2|TRBV27|TRBD1|many
TGTGCCAGCAGCCCAGGGGGGTATGGCTACACCTTC
CASSPGGYGYTF